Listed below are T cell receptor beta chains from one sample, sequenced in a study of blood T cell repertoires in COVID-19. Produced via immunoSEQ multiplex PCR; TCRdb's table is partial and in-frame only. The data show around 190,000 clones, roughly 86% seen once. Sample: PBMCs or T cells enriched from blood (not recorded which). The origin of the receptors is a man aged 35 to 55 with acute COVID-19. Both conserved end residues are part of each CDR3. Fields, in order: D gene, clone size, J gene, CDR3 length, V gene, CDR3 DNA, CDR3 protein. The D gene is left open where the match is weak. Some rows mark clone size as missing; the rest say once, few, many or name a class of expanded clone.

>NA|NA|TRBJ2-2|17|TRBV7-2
TGTGCCAGCAGCTTAGTGGGTCCAGGGTCGAACACCGGGGAGCTGTTTTTT
CASSLVGPGSNTGELFF
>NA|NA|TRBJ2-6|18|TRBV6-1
TGTGCCAGCAGTGAAGCGGTTTTAGTTCTACCCGGGGCCAACGTCCTGACTTTC
CASSEAVLVLPGANVLTF
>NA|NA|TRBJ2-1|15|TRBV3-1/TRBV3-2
TGTGCCAGCAGCCAAGAAGGGAGGCTCCTCAATGAGCAGTTCTTC
CASSQEGRLLNEQFF
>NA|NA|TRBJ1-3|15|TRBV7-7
TGTGCTAGCAGTATCAGCCGGAGCTCTGGAAACACCATATATTTT
CASSISRSSGNTIYF
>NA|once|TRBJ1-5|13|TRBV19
TGTGCCAGTAGTAACGGACGGGGGCAGCCCCAGCATTTT
CASSNGRGQPQHF
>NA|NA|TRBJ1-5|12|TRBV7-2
TGTGCCAGCAGCCCTCTCCATCAGCCCCAGCATTTT
CASSPLHQPQHF
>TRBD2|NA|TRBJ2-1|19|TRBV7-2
TGTGCCAGCAGCTTAGCGCTAGCGGGAGGGCCCTGGAAGTGCGATGAGCAGTTCTTC
CASSLALAGGPWKCDEQFF
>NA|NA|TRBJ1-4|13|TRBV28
TGTGCCACTGCGAGTAGCCTCTGGGAAAAACTGTTTTTT
CATASSLWEKLFF
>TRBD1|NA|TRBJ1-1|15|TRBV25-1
TGTGCCAGCAGTGAATTTAAGGGGGCGAGCACTGAAGCTTTCTTT
CASSEFKGASTEAFF
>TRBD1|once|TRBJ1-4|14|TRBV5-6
TGTGCCAGCAGCCAACAGGGGAATAATGAAAAACTGTTTTTT
CASSQQGNNEKLFF
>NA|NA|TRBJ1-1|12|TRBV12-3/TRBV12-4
TGTGCCAGCAGCGAGCTGAACACTGAAGCTTTCTTT
CASSELNTEAFF
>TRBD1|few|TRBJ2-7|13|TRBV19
TGTGCCAGTAGTCCCTACCCAGGGGGCGAGCAGTACTTC
CASSPYPGGEQYF
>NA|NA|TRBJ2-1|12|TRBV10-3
TGTGCCACCCGGTTTGAGGGAAATGAGCAGTTCTTC
CATRFEGNEQFF
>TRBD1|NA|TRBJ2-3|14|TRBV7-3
TGTGCCAGCAGCTTAAATGGACAGGGAGGTACGCAGTATTTT
CASSLNGQGGTQYF
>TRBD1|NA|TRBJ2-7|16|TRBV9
TGTGCCAGCAGCGTAGGGGGACAGGGTAGCTCCTACGAGCAGTACTTC
CASSVGGQGSSYEQYF
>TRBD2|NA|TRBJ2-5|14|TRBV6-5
TGTGCCAGCTTAGCTAGCGGGATCTCGAAGACCCAGTACTTC
CASLASGISKTQYF
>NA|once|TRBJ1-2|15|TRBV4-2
TGTGCCAGCAGCCAAGATAGAACTTTTAACTATGGCTACACCTTC
CASSQDRTFNYGYTF
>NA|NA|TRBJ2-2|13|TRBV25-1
TGTGCCAGCAGTGTATTTAACACCGGGGAGCTGTTTTTT
CASSVFNTGELFF
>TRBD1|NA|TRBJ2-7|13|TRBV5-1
TGCGCCAGCAGCGACGGACAGGGCCACGAGCAGTACTTC
CASSDGQGHEQYF
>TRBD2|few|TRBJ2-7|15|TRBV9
TGTGCCAGCAGCGTAGGGCTAGCGGGAGAGTACGAGCAGTACTTC
CASSVGLAGEYEQYF
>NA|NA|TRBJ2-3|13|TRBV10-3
TGTGCCATCAGTGAGGCTTGGCCAGATACGCAGTATTTT
CAISEAWPDTQYF
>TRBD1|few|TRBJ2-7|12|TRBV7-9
TGTGCCAGCAGCCCGACAGGGGTGGAGCAGTACTTC
CASSPTGVEQYF
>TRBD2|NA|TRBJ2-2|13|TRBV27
TGTGCCACTAAGCGGGAGAACACCGGGGAGCTGTTTTTT
CATKRENTGELFF
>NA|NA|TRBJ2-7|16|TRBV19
TGTGCCAGTAGCAAACTTCAGGGGTCACTCTCCTACGAGCAGTACTTC
CASSKLQGSLSYEQYF
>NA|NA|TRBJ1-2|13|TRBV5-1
TGCGCCAGCAGCTCATCAGGCGACTATGGCTACACCTTC
CASSSSGDYGYTF
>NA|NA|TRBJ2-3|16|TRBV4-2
TGTGCCAGCAGCCAAGAGGGTAGCTCGGAGACAGATACGCAGTATTTT
CASSQEGSSETDTQYF
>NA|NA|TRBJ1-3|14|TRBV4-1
TGCGCCAGCAGCCAAGAGGGAGGGTTTAGAACCATATATTTT
CASSQEGGFRTIYF
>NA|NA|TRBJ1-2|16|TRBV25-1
TGTGCCAGCAGTGAATTCCGGGGGGCAAAGGTTGATGGCTACACCTTC
CASSEFRGAKVDGYTF
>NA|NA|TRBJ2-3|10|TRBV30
TGTGCCTGGATTGGCGATACGCAGTATTTT
CAWIGDTQYF
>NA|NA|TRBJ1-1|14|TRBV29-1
TGCAGCGTTGGGGGGCACGAGGCGAACACTGAAGCTTTCTTT
CSVGGHEANTEAFF
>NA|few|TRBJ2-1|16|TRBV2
TGTGCCAGCAGTGATGATGGGCTAGCGTTGTACAATGAGCAGTTCTTC
CASSDDGLALYNEQFF
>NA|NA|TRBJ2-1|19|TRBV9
TGTGCCAGCAGCGTCCACCTACCAGGGGCTGGGTATCGTTTCAATGAGCAGTTCTTC
CASSVHLPGAGYRFNEQFF
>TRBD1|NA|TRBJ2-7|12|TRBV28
TGTGCCAGCCGACAGGGATCCTACGAGCAGTACTTC
CASRQGSYEQYF
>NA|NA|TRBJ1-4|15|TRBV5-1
TGCGCCAGCAGCTTCGGGGAGTCTTCTAATGAAAAACTGTTTTTT
CASSFGESSNEKLFF
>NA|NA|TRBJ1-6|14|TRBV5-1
TGCGCCAGCAGCTTGGCCTACGGGAGTTCACCCCTCCACTTT
CASSLAYGSSPLHF
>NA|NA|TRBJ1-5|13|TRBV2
TGTGTCAGCAGTGCCCCGGGATACCAGCCCCAGCATTTT
CVSSAPGYQPQHF
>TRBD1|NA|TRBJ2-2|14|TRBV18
TGTGCCAGCTCGGGACAGGAAAACACCGGGGAGCTGTTTTTT
CASSGQENTGELFF
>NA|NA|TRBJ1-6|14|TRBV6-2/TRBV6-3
TGTGCCAGCAGTCCCGGGTCCGGAAATTCACCCCTCCACTTT
CASSPGSGNSPLHF
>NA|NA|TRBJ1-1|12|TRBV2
TGTGCCAGCAGTTCGACCCGGGTTGAAGCTTTCTTT
CASSSTRVEAFF
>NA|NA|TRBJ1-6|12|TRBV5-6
TGTGCCAGCAGCTTGTTGGCTTCACCCCTCCACTTT
CASSLLASPLHF
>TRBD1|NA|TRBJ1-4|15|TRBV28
TGTGCCATCCTAGACAGGGGAGCAACTAATGAAAAACTGTTTTTT
CAILDRGATNEKLFF
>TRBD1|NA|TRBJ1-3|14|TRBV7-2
TGTGCCAGCAGCTTATCAGGGGGTGGAAACACCATATATTTT
CASSLSGGGNTIYF
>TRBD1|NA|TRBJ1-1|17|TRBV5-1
TGCGCCAGCAGCGGGACCGGGACAGGGGGCTTTCGTACTGAAGCTTTCTTT
CASSGTGTGGFRTEAFF
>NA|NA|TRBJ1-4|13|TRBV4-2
TGTGCCAGCAGCCAAAAGCTTAGTGAAAAACTGTTTTTT
CASSQKLSEKLFF
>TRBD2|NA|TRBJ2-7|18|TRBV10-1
TGCGCCAGCAGTGGACCCCTCAGCGGGAGGGATTCTCGGAACGAGCAGTACTTC
CASSGPLSGRDSRNEQYF
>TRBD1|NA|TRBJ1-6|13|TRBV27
TGTGCCGCCTCGCGACAGGGACAGTCACCCCTCCACTTT
CAASRQGQSPLHF
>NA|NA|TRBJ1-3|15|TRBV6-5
TGTGCCAGCAGCAGGGAAGACAGAGGGAGGAACACCATATATTTT
CASSREDRGRNTIYF
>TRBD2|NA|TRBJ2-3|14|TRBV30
TGTGCCGGGACTAGCGGGGACCCCACAGATACGCAGTATTTT
CAGTSGDPTDTQYF
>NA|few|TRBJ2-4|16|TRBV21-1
TGTGCCAGCAGCAAAGGGGGGACAGGGGCCAAAAACATTCAGTACTTC
CASSKGGTGAKNIQYF
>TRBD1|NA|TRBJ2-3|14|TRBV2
TGTGCCAGCAGAACCGGGACAGTCGTGGATACGCAGTATTTT
CASRTGTVVDTQYF
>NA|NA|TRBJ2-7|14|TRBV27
TGTGCCAGCAGTTTAACAGGTCGGCTTTACGAGCAGTACTTC
CASSLTGRLYEQYF
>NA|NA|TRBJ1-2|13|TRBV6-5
TGTGCCAGCAGTTACCCGTTAGCCGTTGACTACACCTTC
CASSYPLAVDYTF
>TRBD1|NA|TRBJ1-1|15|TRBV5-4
TGTGCCAGCAGCTTAGAACAGGGGGCGGGTACTGAAGCTTTCTTT
CASSLEQGAGTEAFF